A selection of T cell receptor beta chains follows, all from one sample in a study of cytomegalovirus exposure and HLA in healthy donors. Some clones are missing from TCRdb's copy, which holds only in-frame ones; the method was immunoSEQ multiplex PCR. The sample has fewer than 200,000 clones, roughly 95% seen once. Sequences were obtained from PBMCs. These receptors originate from a woman younger than 30 in good health and CMV-seronegative. The conserved cysteine and the conserved F or W are not part of the CDR3 here. Each record gives: J gene, V gene, CDR3 protein.

J: TRBJ2-5; V: TRBV6-5; CDR3: ASRRDGGIGETQY
J: TRBJ2-7; V: TRBV6-1; CDR3: ASSAFSGYEQY
J: TRBJ2-2; V: TRBV2; CDR3: ASRLEDTGELF
J: TRBJ2-7; V: TRBV5-1; CDR3: ASSLEAGVMGSYEQY
J: TRBJ2-3; V: TRBV27; CDR3: ASSLSRASTDTQY
J: TRBJ1-2; V: TRBV2; CDR3: ASISSPGANYGYT
J: TRBJ2-7; V: TRBV6-6; CDR3: ASSYSSPYDEQY
J: TRBJ1-1; V: TRBV20-1; CDR3: SAQGGIRAF
J: TRBJ2-7; V: TRBV11-2; CDR3: ASTMTSGGVSSYEQY
J: TRBJ2-5; V: TRBV29-1; CDR3: SVEGGRGYQETQY
J: TRBJ2-3; V: TRBV7-2; CDR3: ASSPLGPGTDTQY
J: TRBJ1-3; V: TRBV29-1; CDR3: SVGASSGNTIY
J: TRBJ1-2; V: TRBV6-5; CDR3: ASSYSTGQNYGYT
J: TRBJ1-1; V: TRBV4-2; CDR3: ASSQVRQGAQFEAF
J: TRBJ1-1; V: TRBV4-1; CDR3: ASSQESSQGGLTEAF
J: TRBJ2-2; V: TRBV12-1; CDR3: ASSFMGLASFTGELF
J: TRBJ1-2; V: TRBV5-1; CDR3: ASSSGQTDGYT
J: TRBJ2-1; V: TRBV19; CDR3: ASKSRRDRSEQF
J: TRBJ2-2; V: TRBV5-1; CDR3: ASSLKGGTGELF
J: TRBJ2-1; V: TRBV30; CDR3: AWRRTSGYNEQF
J: TRBJ2-2; V: TRBV9; CDR3: ASSAQQDSEDTGELF
J: TRBJ1-2; V: TRBV5-4; CDR3: ASSLEAGALGGYT
J: TRBJ2-7; V: TRBV7-3; CDR3: ASSLQGLQPYEQY
J: TRBJ2-5; V: TRBV4-1; CDR3: ASSQAPGGLQETQY
J: TRBJ2-2; V: TRBV18; CDR3: ASSPSRDRGQTGELF
J: TRBJ2-3; V: TRBV2; CDR3: ASSERQVVGSGTQY
J: TRBJ2-2; V: TRBV4-2; CDR3: ASSQGSGGQGTGELF
J: TRBJ2-2; V: TRBV5-3; CDR3: ARSPSRDRVIGELF
J: TRBJ2-1; V: TRBV4-2; CDR3: ASSPDNNEKFNEQF
J: TRBJ1-5; V: TRBV4-1; CDR3: ASSHNSNQPQH
J: TRBJ2-3; V: TRBV19; CDR3: ASRTEYRGRGSHTQY
J: TRBJ2-7; V: TRBV4-2; CDR3: ASSQDLVVGQGTYEQY
J: TRBJ2-5; V: TRBV7-2; CDR3: ASTSSGGAQETQY
J: TRBJ2-7; V: TRBV19; CDR3: ASSSRGTGIYEQY
J: TRBJ1-2; V: TRBV30; CDR3: AWSVGEYGYT
J: TRBJ2-7; V: TRBV29-1; CDR3: SVDRGGDEQY
J: TRBJ2-7; V: TRBV15; CDR3: ATSRRRGLFHEQY
J: TRBJ1-4; V: TRBV5-1; CDR3: ASSLLGAEKLF
J: TRBJ1-1; V: TRBV6-6; CDR3: ASSYLTAEQVTEAF
J: TRBJ2-5; V: TRBV5-1; CDR3: ASSYTGGGETQY